The rows below give T cell receptor beta chains drawn from one sample of a study of blood T cell repertoires in COVID-19. Only in-frame clones appear in the TCRdb table, and some are missing; sequencing was by immunoSEQ multiplex PCR. The sample has around 170,000 clones; 65% to 90% are singletons. Sequencing was done on a sample of peripheral blood. The receptors here all came from a man in his fifties or sixties with active or convalescent COVID-19. CDR3s include the opening cysteine and the closing phenylalanine or tryptophan. A D gene is named only where the DNA matches it firmly. The listing skips clone size in some rows; elsewhere it reads once, few, many or a size class.

TRBV28,TRBJ2-7,NA,once,TGTGCCAGCAGTCTCCTCGTCCAGAACTACGAGCAGTACTTC,CASSLLVQNYEQYF
TRBV6-5,TRBJ1-1,TRBD1,once,TGTGCCAGCCCGACAGGGATGAACACTGAAGCTTTCTTT,CASPTGMNTEAFF
TRBV6-5,TRBJ2-1,NA,NA,TGTGCCAGCAGTTACTCCCGGACTACCTACAATGAGCAGTTCTTC,CASSYSRTTYNEQFF
TRBV5-6,TRBJ2-5,NA,NA,TGTGCCAGCAGCAAAGACAGGAAAGAGACCCAGTACTTC,CASSKDRKETQYF
TRBV5-4,TRBJ1-1,TRBD1,NA,TGTGCCAGCAGGCGGGACAGGGAGGCCACTGAAGCTTTCTTT,CASRRDREATEAFF
TRBV7-9,TRBJ1-5,TRBD1,NA,TGTGCCAGCAGTCCCGGGACAGGGGCGCAGCCCCAGCATTTT,CASSPGTGAQPQHF
TRBV5-4,TRBJ2-5,NA,once,TGTGCCAGCAGCTTGGCCGGTCCCCAAGAGACCCAGTACTTC,CASSLAGPQETQYF
TRBV12-3/TRBV12-4,TRBJ2-7,TRBD1,NA,TGTGCCAGCAGTTTCAAGGGGGCTGGCGAGCAGTACTTC,CASSFKGAGEQYF
TRBV9,TRBJ1-3,NA,NA,TGTGCCAGCAGCTGGGGGGGCGCAGAAAACACCATATATTTT,CASSWGGAENTIYF
TRBV30,TRBJ2-5,TRBD2,once,TGTGCCTGGCAGGGACTAGCGGTAAAGGAGACCCAGTACTTC,CAWQGLAVKETQYF
TRBV7-9,TRBJ2-7,NA,NA,TGTGCCAGCAGCTTCAATCAGGCGGGCGAGCAGTACTTC,CASSFNQAGEQYF
TRBV7-3,TRBJ1-1,NA,NA,TGTGCCAGCAGCGGATCCCCAGGCACTGAAGCTTTCTTT,CASSGSPGTEAFF
TRBV6-6,TRBJ1-5,NA,few,TGTGCCAGCAGTTACCCGGATCAGCCCCAGCATTTT,CASSYPDQPQHF
TRBV10-3,TRBJ1-6,NA,NA,TGTGCCATCAGTGAGGGAGGGAAAAATTCACCCCTCCACTTT,CAISEGGKNSPLHF
TRBV11-3,TRBJ1-1,TRBD1,NA,TGTGCCAGCAGCTACAACAGGGGTGAAGCTTTCTTT,CASSYNRGEAFF
TRBV29-1,TRBJ2-7,NA,NA,TGCAGCGTCCGAAATACTAGGAACGAGCAGTACTTC,CSVRNTRNEQYF
TRBV28,TRBJ2-3,TRBD1,NA,TGTGCCAGCAGTCTACACGCCGACAGGGCCACGCAGTATTTT,CASSLHADRATQYF
TRBV29-1,TRBJ1-1,TRBD1,NA,TGCAGCGTTGCCGGGACAGCGAATGAAGCTTTCTTT,CSVAGTANEAFF